The TCR beta chain under discussion was sequenced for a study of T cells after somatic rescue of genetic block. Produced via immunoSEQ multiplex PCR; TCRdb's table is partial and in-frame only. The sample consists of tens of thousands of clones, approximately 91% of them appearing once. Trimming pared 0 bases from V and 8 bases from J, leaving 25 bases between. Looked up from germline, CDR1 is LNHNV and CDR2 is YYDKDF (reference sequence). The CDR3 runs to 19 residues. Sequenced: peripheral blood mononuclear cells (PBMCs). The TCR sequence derives from a man aged 30-40 years. The gene calls are TRBV15 and TRBJ1-4; no clear D gene. The CDR3: CATSREVAGTFLFGEKLFF. CDR3 DNA sequence: TGTGCCACCAGCAGAGAGGTAGCAGGAACTTTTCTTTTTGGGGAAAAACTGTTTTTT.